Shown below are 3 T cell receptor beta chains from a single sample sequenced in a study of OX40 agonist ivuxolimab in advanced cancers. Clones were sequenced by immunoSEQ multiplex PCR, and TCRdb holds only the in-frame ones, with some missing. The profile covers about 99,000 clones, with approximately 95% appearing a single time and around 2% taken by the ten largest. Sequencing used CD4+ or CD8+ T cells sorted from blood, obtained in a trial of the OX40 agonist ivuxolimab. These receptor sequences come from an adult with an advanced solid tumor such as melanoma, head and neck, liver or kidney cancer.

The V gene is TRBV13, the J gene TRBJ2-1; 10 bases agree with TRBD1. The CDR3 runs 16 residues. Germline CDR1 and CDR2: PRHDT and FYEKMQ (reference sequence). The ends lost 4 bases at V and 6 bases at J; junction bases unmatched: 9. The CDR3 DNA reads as TGTGCCAGCAGCTCTGGGGGGACAGGGGTAGGCAATGAGCAGTTCTTC. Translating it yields CASSSGGTGVGNEQFF.

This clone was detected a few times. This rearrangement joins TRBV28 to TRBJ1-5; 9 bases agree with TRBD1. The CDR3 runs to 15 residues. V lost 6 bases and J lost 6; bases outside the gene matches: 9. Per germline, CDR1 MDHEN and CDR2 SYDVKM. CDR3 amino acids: CASSPQQGATQPQHF. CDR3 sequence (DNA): TGTGCCAGCAGCCCACAACAGGGGGCGACTCAGCCCCAGCATTTT. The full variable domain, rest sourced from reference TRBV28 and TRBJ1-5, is DVKVTQSSRYLVKRTGEKVFLECVQDMDHENMFWYRQDPGLGLRLIYFSYDVKMKEKGDIPEGYSVSREKKERFSLILESASTNQTSMYLCASSPQQGATQPQHFGDGTRLSIL.

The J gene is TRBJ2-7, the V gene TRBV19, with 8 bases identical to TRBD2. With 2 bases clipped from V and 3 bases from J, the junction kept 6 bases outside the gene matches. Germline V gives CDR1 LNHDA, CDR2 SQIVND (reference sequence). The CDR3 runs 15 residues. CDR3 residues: CASSISAGGHYEQYF. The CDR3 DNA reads TGTGCCAGTAGTATATCGGCGGGGGGACACTACGAGCAGTACTTC.